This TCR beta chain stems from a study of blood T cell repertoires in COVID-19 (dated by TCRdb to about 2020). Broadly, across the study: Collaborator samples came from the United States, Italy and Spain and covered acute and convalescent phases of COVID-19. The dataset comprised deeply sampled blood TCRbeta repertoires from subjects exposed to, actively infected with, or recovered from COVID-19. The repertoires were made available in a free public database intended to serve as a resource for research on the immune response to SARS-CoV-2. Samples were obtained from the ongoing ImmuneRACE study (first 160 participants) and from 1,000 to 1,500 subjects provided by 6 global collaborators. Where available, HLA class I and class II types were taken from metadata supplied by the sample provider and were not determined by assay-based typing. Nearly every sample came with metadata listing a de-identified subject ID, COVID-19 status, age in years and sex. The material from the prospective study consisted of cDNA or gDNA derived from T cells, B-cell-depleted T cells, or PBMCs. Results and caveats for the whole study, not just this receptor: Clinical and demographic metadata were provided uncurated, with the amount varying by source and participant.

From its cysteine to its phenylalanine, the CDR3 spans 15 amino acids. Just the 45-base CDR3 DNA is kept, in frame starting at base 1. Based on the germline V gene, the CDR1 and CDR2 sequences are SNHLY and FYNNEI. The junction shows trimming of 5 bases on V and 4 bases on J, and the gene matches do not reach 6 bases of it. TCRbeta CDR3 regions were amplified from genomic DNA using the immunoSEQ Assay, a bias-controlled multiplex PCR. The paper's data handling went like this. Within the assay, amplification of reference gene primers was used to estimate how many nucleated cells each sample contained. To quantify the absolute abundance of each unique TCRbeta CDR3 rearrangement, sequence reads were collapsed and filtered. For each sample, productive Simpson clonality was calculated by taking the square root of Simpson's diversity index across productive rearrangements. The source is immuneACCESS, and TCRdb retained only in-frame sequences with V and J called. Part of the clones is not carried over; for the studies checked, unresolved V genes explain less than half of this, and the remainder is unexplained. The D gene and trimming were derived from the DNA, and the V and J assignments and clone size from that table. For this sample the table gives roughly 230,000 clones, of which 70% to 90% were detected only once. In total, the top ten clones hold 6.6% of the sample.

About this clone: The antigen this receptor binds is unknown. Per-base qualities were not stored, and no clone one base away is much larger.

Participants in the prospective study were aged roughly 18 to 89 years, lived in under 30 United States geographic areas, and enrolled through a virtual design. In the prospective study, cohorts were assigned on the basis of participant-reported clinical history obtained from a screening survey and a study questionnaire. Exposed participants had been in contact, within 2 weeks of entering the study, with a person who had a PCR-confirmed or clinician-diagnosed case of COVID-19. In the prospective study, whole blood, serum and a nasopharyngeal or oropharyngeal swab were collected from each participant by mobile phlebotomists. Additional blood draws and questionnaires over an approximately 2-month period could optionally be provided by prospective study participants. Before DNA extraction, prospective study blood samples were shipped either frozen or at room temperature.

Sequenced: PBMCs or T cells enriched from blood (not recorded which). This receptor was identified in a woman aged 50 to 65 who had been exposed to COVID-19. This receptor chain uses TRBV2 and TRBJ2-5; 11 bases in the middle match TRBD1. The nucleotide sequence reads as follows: TGTGCCAGCAGTTCGGACAGGGGGCGAGGAGAGACCCAGTACTTC. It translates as CASSSDRGRGETQYF.